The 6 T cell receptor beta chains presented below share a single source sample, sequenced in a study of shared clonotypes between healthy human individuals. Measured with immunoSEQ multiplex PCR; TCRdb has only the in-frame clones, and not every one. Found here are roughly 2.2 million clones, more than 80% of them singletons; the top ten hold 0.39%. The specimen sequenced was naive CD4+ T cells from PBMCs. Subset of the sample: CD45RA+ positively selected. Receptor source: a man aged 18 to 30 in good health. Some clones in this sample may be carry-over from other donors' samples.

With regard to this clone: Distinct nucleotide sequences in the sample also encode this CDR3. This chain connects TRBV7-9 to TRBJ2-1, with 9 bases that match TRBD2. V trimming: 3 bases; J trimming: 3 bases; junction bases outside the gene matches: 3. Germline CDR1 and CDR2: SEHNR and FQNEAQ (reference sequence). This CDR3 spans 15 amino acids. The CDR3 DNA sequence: TGTGCCAGCAGCTTGGGGACTAGCAGCTACAATGAGCAGTTCTTC. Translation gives CASSLGTSSYNEQFF.

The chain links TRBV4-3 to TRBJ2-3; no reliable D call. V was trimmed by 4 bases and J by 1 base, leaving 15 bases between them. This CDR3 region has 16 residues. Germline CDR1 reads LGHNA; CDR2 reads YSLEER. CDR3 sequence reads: CASSRMGAEGTDTQYF. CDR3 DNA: TGCGCCAGCAGCCGAATGGGCGCCGAAGGCACAGATACGCAGTATTTT.

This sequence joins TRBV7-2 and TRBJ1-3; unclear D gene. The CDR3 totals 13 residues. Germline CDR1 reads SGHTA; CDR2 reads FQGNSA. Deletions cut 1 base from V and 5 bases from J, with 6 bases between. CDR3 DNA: TGTGCCAGCAGCTTAGTTGGGAGAAACACCATATATTTT. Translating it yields CASSLVGRNTIYF.

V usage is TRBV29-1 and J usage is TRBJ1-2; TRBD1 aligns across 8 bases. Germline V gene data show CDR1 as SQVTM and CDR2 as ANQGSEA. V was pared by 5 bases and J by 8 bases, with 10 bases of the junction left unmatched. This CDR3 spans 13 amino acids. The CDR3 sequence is CSVPDRGHSGYTF. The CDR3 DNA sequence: TGCAGCGTTCCCGACAGGGGCCACTCCGGCTACACCTTC.

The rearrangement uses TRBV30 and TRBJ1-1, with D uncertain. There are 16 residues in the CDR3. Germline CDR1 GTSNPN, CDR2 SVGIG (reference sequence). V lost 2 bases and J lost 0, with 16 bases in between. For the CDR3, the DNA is TGTGCCTGGAGTTTTTTAGTTAACAGCATGAACACTGAAGCTTTCTTT. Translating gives CAWSFLVNSMNTEAFF.

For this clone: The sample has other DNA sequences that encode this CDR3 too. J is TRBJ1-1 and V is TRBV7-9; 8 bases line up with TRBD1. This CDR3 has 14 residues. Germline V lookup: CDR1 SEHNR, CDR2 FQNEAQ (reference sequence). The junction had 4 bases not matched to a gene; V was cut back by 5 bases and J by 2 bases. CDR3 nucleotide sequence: TGTGCCAGCAGCCGATCAGGGGGCAACACTGAAGCTTTCTTT. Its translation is CASSRSGGNTEAFF.